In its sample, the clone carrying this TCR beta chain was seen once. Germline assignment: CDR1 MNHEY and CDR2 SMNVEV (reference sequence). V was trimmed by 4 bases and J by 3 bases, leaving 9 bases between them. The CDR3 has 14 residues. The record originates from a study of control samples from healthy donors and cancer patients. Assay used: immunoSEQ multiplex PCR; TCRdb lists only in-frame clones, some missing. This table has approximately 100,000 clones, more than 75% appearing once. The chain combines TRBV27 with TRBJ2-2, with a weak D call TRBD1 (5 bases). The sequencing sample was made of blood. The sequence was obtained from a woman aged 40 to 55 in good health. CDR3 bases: TGTGCCAGCAGTTCTACCAGGGACACCGGGGAGCTGTTTTTT. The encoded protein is CASSSTRDTGELFF.